This T cell receptor beta chain was observed in a study of T-cell reconstitution after alpha-beta-depleted transplantation in children. Study findings and constraints: Surviving recipient T cells and thymic progenitors accounted for the high day-60 TCRbeta diversity observed in some patients. By about two months after transplant, alpha-beta T cells reportedly arose from several hundred graft clones that had expanded. Most T-cell counts and diversity one year after the transplant came from T cells that were newly produced.

This clonotype was counted at least ten times. Its target is unknown. A library of TCRbeta sequences, prepared with unique molecular identifiers, was generated. TCRdb processed the PCR reads anew with MiXCR; each CDR3 protein has one entry. The profile covers about 190,000 distinct CDR3 sequences, with roughly 10% appearing a single time and about 12% taken by the ten largest. Sequencing was performed on PBMCs, taken before TCRalphabeta/CD19-depleted stem cell transplant. The receptor was isolated from a boy aged 2 to 9 with acute myeloid leukemia, due to receive a stem cell transplant.

The CDR3 nucleotides are TGCAGTGCTAGAGTGCTTGTCAGGGGGCTGGACTATGGCTACACCTTC. As protein: CSARVLVRGLDYGYTF. The chain employs TRBV20-1 and TRBJ1-2; 8 nucleotides align to TRBD1. CDR3 length: 16 amino acids. Germline CDR1 and CDR2: DFQATT and SNEGSKA (reference sequence). Losses at the gene ends were 1 base for V and 3 bases for J; bases not matched to a gene: 10.